The 2 T cell receptor beta chains below were found in one sample sequenced in a study of beta chain features in type 1 diabetes. Notes on the study in general: Across all four CD4+ subsets, people with type 1 diabetes showed modestly shorter TCRB CDR3s.

The investigators reverse transcribed all of the isolated RNA, so they sequenced expressed TCRB transcripts. Generated by immunoSEQ multiplex PCR, the TCRdb table keeps only in-frame clones and is missing some. The sample contains around 650,000 clones, roughly 12% of which appear only once. What these receptors recognize is not known. The sequenced sample was naive CD4+ T cells from blood. These receptor sequences come from a man in his thirties or forties with type 1 diabetes.

On this clone itself: The same CDR3 also results from other DNA sequences found in this sample. The chain joins TRBV6-6 to TRBJ1-2; D is uncertain. Trimming cost V 0 bases and J 8 bases, with 16 bases left between them. Germline V gives CDR1 MNHNY, CDR2 SVGAGI (reference sequence). The CDR3 runs 15 residues. The CDR3 spells CASSYSQRWVGGYTF. In nucleotides, the CDR3 is TGTGCCAGCAGTTACTCACAGCGTTGGGTGGGAGGCTACACCTTC.

This clone was observed a few times. The chain links TRBV10-3 to TRBJ1-4; maybe TRBD1 (6 bases). Deletions cut 0 bases from V and 8 bases from J, with 13 bases between. CDR1 and CDR2 from the germline V gene are ENHRY and SYGVKD. The CDR3 totals 15 residues. The CDR3 protein is CAISESKDSGEKLFF. The CDR3 nucleotides read TGTGCCATCAGTGAGTCGAAGGACAGTGGGGAAAAACTGTTTTTT.